This T cell receptor (beta chain) was documented in a study of blood T cell repertoires in COVID-19. Germline values: CDR1 SNHLY, CDR2 FYNNEI. The CDR3 covers 13 residues. Trimming shortened V by 7 bases and J by 3 bases, and 12 bases separated the two germline ends. Assay: immunoSEQ multiplex PCR; the TCRdb copy retains only in-frame clones and omits some. This table has a few hundred thousand clones, roughly 86% appearing once. This clonotype was obtained from a woman aged 70 to 79 with active or convalescent COVID-19. The chain links TRBV2 to TRBJ1-2, with D tentatively TRBD1 (6 bases). Sequencing input: peripheral blood. CDR3 protein: CASTLRTDYGYTF. CDR3 DNA sequence: TGTGCCAGCACTCTTCGGACAGACTATGGCTACACCTTC.